The following is a T cell receptor beta chain sequence with its context. Its antigen is not known. The data originate from a study of T cell responses to AZD1222 COVID-19 vaccine. Measured with immunoSEQ multiplex PCR; TCRdb has only the in-frame clones, and not every one. The table lists tens of thousands of clones, roughly 87% of them singletons. General study findings and limits: CD4 TCRs linked to vaccination spanned spike, dominating at 160-218 and 743-854.

Germline assignment: CDR1 SGHVS and CDR2 FQNEAQ. This CDR3 region has 15 residues. The J segment lost 3 bases and the V segment lost 4 bases, leaving 7 bases of the junction unmatched. Pooling of second doses given at about 4 or about 12 weeks was done. The source is an adult who received the AZD1222 COVID-19 vaccine. The rearrangement joins TRBV7-8 to TRBJ2-7, with TRBD1 matching 9 bases. The input for sequencing was peripheral blood, taken 28 days after the second AZD1222 dose. This CDR3 reads CASSSRTGDLYEQYF. The CDR3 nucleotides are TGTGCCAGCAGCTCGAGGACAGGGGACCTCTACGAGCAGTACTTC.